This paragraph covers one T cell receptor (beta chain) sequence. Its target is not known. This sample is part of a study of shared clonotypes between healthy human individuals. Broader study findings: What limited the represented genetic and exposure-history diversity was the small number of donors.

Naive CD4+ cells were CD45RA-selected; the remaining cells were memory. Assay runs were performed at deep level. Genomic DNA of every subset was divided equally among multiple immunoSEQ plates. Sequenced by immunoSEQ multiplex PCR; TCRdb stores in-frame clones only, minus some. Counted here are roughly 520,000 clones, about 96% occurring once; the ten biggest clones make up around 0.067%. Germline V gene lookup returns CDR1 SGHTA and CDR2 FQGTGA. This CDR3 has 15 residues. Trimming took off 5 bases at V and 0 bases at J, with 11 bases between the two ends. The sequenced sample was naive CD4+ T cells sorted from blood. As for subset: CD45RA+ positively selected. The TCR comes from a woman aged 25 to 39 in good health. The chain has TRBV7-3 and TRBJ1-3; D is unclear. CDR3 bases: TGTGCCAGCAGCCCCACTCGAGACTCTGGAAACACCATATATTTT. This gives the protein CASSPTRDSGNTIYF. The full variable domain, with the rest looked up from reference TRBV7-3 and TRBJ1-3, is GAGVSQTPSNKVTEKGKYVELRCDPISGHTALYWYRQSLGQGPEFLIYFQGTGAADDSGLPNDRFFAVRPEGSVSTLKIQRTERGDSAVYLCASSPTRDSGNTIYFGEGSWLTVV.